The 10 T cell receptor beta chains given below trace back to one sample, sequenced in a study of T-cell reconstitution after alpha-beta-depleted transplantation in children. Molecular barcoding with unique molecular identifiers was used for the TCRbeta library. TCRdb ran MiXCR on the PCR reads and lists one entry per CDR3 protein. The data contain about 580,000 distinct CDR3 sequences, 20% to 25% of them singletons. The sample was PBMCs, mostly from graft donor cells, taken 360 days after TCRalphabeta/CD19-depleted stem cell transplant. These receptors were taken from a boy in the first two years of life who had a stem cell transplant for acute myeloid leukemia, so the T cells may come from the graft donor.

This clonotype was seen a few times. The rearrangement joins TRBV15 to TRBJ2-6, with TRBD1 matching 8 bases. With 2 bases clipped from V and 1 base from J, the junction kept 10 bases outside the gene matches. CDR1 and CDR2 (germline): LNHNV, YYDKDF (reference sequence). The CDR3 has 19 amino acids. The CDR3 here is CATSRPEDREESGANVLTF. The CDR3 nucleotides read TGTGCCACCAGCAGACCAGAGGACAGGGAGGAATCTGGGGCCAACGTCCTGACTTTC.

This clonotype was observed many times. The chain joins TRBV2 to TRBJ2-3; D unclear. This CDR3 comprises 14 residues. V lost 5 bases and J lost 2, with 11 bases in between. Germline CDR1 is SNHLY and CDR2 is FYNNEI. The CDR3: CASSFTITTDTQYF. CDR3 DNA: TGTGCCAGCAGTTTTACCATCACCACAGATACGCAGTATTTT.

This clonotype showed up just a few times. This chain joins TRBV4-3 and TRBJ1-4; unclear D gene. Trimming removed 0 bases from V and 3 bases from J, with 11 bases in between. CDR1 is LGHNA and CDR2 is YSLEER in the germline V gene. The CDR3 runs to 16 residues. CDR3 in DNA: TGCGCCAGCAGCCAAGACGTAGGGTTTCCTAATGAAAAACTGTTTTTT. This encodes CASSQDVGFPNEKLFF.

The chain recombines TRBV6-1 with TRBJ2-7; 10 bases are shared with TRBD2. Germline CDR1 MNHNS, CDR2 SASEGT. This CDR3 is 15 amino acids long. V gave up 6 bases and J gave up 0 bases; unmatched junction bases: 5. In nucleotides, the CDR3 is TGTGCCAGCAGGAGAGCGGGGGGGAGCTCCTACGAGCAGTACGTC. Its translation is CASRRAGGSSYEQYV.

CDR3 in amino acids: CSAFLFLNSPLHF. The CDR3 nucleotides read TGCAGTGCCTTCCTTTTCCTGAATTCACCCCTCCACTTT. The chain employs TRBV20-1 and TRBJ1-6; D is ambiguous. The CDR3 has 13 residues. Germline loops: CDR1 DFQATT, CDR2 SNEGSKA (reference sequence). The V end was cut by 6 bases, the J end by 7 bases, with 13 bases between.

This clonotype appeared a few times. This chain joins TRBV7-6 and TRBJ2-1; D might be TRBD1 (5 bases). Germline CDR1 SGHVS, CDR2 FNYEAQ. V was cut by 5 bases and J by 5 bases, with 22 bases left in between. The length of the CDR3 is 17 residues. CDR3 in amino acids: CASSPDNAGLGDNEQFF. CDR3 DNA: TGTGCCAGCAGCCCGGACAACGCAGGGCTAGGGGACAATGAGCAGTTCTTC.

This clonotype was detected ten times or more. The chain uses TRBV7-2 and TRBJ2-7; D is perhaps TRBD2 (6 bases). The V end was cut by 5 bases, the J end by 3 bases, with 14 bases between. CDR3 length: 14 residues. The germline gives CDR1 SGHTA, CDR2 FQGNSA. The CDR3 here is CASSPLTSNYEQYF. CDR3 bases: TGTGCCAGCAGCCCTCTCACTAGCAACTACGAGCAGTACTTC.

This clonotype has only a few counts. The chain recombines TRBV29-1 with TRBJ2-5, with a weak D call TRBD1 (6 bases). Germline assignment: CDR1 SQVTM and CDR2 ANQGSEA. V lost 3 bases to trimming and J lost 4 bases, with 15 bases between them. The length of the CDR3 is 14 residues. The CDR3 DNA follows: TGCAGCGTTGACCCGGACAGCGGCCTAGAGACCCAGTACTTC. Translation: CSVDPDSGLETQYF. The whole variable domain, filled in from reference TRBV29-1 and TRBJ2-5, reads SAVISQKPSRDICQRGTSLTIQCQVDSQVTMMFWYRQQPGQSLTLIATANQGSEATYESGFVIDKFPISRPNLTFSTLTVSNMSPEDSSIYLCSVDPDSGLETQYFGPGTRLLVL.

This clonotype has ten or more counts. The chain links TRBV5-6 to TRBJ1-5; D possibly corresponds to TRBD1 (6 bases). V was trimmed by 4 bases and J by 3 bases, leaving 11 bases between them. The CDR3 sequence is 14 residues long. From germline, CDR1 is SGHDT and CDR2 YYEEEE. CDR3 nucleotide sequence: TGTGCCAGCAGCGAGAGGGGGTACAATCAGCCCCAGCATTTT. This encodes CASSERGYNQPQHF.

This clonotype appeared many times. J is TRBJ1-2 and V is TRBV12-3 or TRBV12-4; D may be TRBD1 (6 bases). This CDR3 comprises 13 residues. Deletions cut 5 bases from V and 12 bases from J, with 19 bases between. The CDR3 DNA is TGTGCCAGCAGTCTTCAGGGGATGGGGAGGGACACCTTC. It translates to CASSLQGMGRDTF.